The T cell receptor (beta chain) described here comes from a study of blood T cell repertoires in COVID-19. Per germline, CDR1 KGHSH and CDR2 LQKENI. This CDR3 spans 13 amino acids. V lost 2 bases and J 1 base, leaving 6 bases between the germline ends. The repertoire was sequenced with immunoSEQ multiplex PCR; TCRdb's copy has only in-frame clones and lacks some. The repertoire consists of 200,000 to 250,000 clones, with around 81% occurring once and the leading ten covering 3% to 3.5%. This TCR derives from a woman aged 30 to 39 who had recovered from COVID-19. Specimen: peripheral blood. This chain connects TRBV18 to TRBJ2-7, with D possibly matching TRBD1 (6 bases). The CDR3 nucleotides read TGTGCCAGCTCACCAGGACAGTCCTACGAGCAGTACTTC. Residues: CASSPGQSYEQYF.